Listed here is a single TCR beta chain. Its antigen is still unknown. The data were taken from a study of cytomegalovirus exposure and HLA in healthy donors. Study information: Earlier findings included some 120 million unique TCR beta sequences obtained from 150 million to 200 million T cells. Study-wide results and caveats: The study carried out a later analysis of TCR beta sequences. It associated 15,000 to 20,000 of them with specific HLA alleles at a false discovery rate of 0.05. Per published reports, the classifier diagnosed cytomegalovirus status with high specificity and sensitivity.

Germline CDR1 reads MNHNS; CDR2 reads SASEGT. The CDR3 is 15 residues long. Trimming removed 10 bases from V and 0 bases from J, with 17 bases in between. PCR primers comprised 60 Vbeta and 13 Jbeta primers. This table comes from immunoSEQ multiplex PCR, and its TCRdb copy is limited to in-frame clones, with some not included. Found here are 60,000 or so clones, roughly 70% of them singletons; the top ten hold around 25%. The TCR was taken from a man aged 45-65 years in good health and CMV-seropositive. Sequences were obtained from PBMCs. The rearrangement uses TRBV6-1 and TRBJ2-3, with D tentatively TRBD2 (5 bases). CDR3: CATHPQRRSTDTQYF. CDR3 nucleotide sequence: TGTGCCACCCACCCCCAGCGGAGGAGCACAGATACGCAGTATTTT.